This TCR beta chain was recovered during a study of blood T cells in healthy people across ages. Study information: Roughly one uniquely barcoded beta molecule per two T cells was captured. Study results and limitations: Per million T cells, TCR beta diversity dropped roughly linearly as age increased.

Details on this clonotype: Its antigen is unknown.

Through a sample-barcoded 5' primer and a J-beta primer mix, a second PCR was run for roughly 7 to 11 cycles. In TCRdb, the 5' RACE reads were re-called with MiXCR into one record per CDR3 protein. In the table there are roughly 730,000 distinct CDR3 sequences, roughly 56% of which are singletons. Every sample yielded at least 6 million isolated PBMCs. Germline V gene sequence: CDR1 SGHRS, CDR2 YFSETQ. V was shortened by 0 bases and J by 10 bases, with 11 bases between the two germline ends. The CDR3 runs to 14 residues. This chain connects TRBV5-1 to TRBJ1-6; tentatively, D is TRBD1 (6 bases). This TCR came from a man in his forties in good health. Sample: blood. The CDR3 is CASSLGDKQSPLHF. The CDR3 nucleotides are TGCGCCAGCAGCTTGGGGGACAAACAATCACCCCTCCACTTT.